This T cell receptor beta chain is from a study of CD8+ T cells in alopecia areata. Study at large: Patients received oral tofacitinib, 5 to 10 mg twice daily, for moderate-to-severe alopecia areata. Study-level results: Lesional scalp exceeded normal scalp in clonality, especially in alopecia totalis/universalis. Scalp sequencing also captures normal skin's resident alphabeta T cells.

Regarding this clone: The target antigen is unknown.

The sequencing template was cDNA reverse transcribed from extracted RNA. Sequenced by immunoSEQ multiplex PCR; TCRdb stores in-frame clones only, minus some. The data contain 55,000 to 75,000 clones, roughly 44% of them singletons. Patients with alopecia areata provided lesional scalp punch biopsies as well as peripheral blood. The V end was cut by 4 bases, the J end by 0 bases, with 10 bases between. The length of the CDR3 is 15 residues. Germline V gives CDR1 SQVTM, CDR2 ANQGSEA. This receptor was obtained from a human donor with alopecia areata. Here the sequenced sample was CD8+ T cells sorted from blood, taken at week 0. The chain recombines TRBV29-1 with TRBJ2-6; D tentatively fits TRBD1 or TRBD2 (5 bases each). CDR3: CSVVEGPSGANVLTF. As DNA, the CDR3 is TGCAGCGTTGTTGAGGGGCCCTCTGGGGCCAACGTCCTGACTTTC.